This TCR beta chain was recorded in a study of blood T cell repertoires in COVID-19. This clone was seen a few times. Germline values: CDR1 LGHDT, CDR2 YNNKEL (reference sequence). The CDR3 extends over 14 amino acids. The J segment lost 4 bases and the V segment lost 9 bases, leaving 10 bases of the junction unmatched. In the study's own analysis: Nucleated cell number was recorded as an estimate derived from reference gene primer amplification. Method: immunoSEQ multiplex PCR; TCRdb's copy keeps in-frame clones and lacks some. V, J and clone size were drawn from that table, and D and trimming were deduced from the DNA. The profile shows fewer than 350,000 clones, approximately 88% of them singletons.

This chain uses TRBV3-1 (or the pseudogene TRBV3-2) with TRBJ2-5; 8 bases match TRBD1. This sequence was found in a man between 18 and 29 years old with active or convalescent COVID-19. The sample taken for sequencing was peripheral blood. CDR3 DNA: TGTGCCAGTTTCCCTGGGACAGGCCGAGAGACCCAGTACTTC. It encodes CASFPGTGRETQYF.